This T cell receptor (beta chain) was captured in a study of control samples from healthy donors and cancer patients. CDR1 is SGHTA, CDR2 FQGNSA, per germline. The CDR3 length is 17 residues. Trimming took 2 bases from V and 0 from J, leaving 14 bases between them. Repertoires were generated with immunoSEQ multiplex PCR, while TCRdb's copy carries only in-frame clones and drops some. The sample lists under 20,000 clones, around 84% seen once, with approximately 30% in the top ten. The sample consisted of PBMCs. The source of this sequence is a woman in her seventies with lung cancer. This chain uses TRBV7-2 with TRBJ2-1, with D maybe TRBD2 (6 bases). The CDR3 DNA is TGTGCCAGCAGCTTATATACGCGGGACTCCTCCTACAATGAGCAGTTCTTC. This encodes CASSLYTRDSSYNEQFF.